These T cell receptor beta chains were read from a single sample in a study of cytomegalovirus exposure and HLA in healthy donors. Measured with immunoSEQ multiplex PCR; TCRdb has only the in-frame clones, and not every one. The sample yields about 65,000 clones, around 80% seen once. The sequencing sample was made of PBMCs. The receptors derive from a girl aged 5-17 years in good health and CMV-seropositive. CDR3s include the opening cysteine and the closing phenylalanine or tryptophan. The D gene is left open where the match is weak. Clone size is stated in some rows and not others, as once, few, many or a class when expanded.

j_call v_call clone_size d_call cdr3_aa cdr3_nt
TRBJ1-3 TRBV10-3 - - CAISESGSGNTIYF TGTGCCATCAGTGAGTCGGGCAGCGGAAACACCATATATTTT
TRBJ1-5 TRBV6-4 - - CASSDSWTVSNQPQHF TGTGCCAGCAGTGACTCTTGGACAGTTAGCAATCAGCCCCAGCATTTT
TRBJ1-6 TRBV29-1 - - CSVADGGSPLHF TGCAGCGTTGCGGACGGGGGATCACCCCTCCACTTT
TRBJ2-4 TRBV28 - - CASSLWGRRSTKNIQYF TGTGCCAGCAGTTTGTGGGGCAGACGCTCAACCAAAAACATTCAGTACTTC
TRBJ2-3 TRBV5-4 few TRBD2 CASSGTSGITDTQYF TGTGCCAGCAGCGGGACTAGCGGGATCACAGATACGCAGTATTTT
TRBJ2-3 TRBV4-2 - - CASSLLQGSSTDTQYF TGTGCCAGCAGCCTCCTCCAGGGTTCTAGCACAGATACGCAGTATTTT
TRBJ1-2 TRBV4-3 - - CASKQDIWANYGYTF TGCGCCAGCAAACAGGACATCTGGGCTAACTATGGCTACACCTTC
TRBJ2-2 TRBV4-1 - TRBD1 CASSQGQGNTGELFF TGCGCCAGCAGCCAAGGACAGGGGAACACCGGGGAGCTGTTTTTT
TRBJ1-5 TRBV2 - TRBD1 CASATQPNTSFGQAYQPQHF TGTGCCAGCGCGACCCAACCGAATACCTCCTTCGGACAGGCCTACCAGCCCCAGCATTTT
TRBJ2-1 TRBV6-1 - TRBD1 CASSLTGEIYNEQFF TGTGCCAGCAGCCTAACAGGGGAGATCTACAATGAGCAGTTCTTC
TRBJ2-7 TRBV6-6 - - CASNSGVVSKDYEQYF TGTGCCAGCAACTCCGGGGTCGTTTCCAAAGACTACGAGCAGTACTTC
TRBJ1-5 TRBV9 - - CASSAGHDQPQHF TGTGCCAGCAGCGCGGGACATGATCAGCCCCAGCATTTT
TRBJ1-1 TRBV7-9 - - CASSLLSGESTEAFF TGTGCCAGCAGCTTACTGAGTGGGGAGAGCACTGAAGCTTTCTTT
TRBJ2-1 TRBV2 - TRBD2 CASKRLAGGDEQFF TGTGCCAGCAAGAGGCTAGCGGGAGGTGATGAGCAGTTCTTC
TRBJ1-2 TRBV28 once - CASSSTVNYGYTF TGTGCCAGCAGTTCCACGGTTAACTATGGCTACACCTTC
TRBJ1-2 TRBV2 - - CASTPNRVGEGYTF TGTGCCAGCACTCCGAACAGGGTCGGTGAGGGCTACACCTTC
TRBJ2-1 TRBV7-9 - - CASSSEKRRLRYNEQFF TGTGCCAGCAGCTCAGAAAAGCGGAGGCTTCGCTACAATGAGCAGTTCTTC
TRBJ2-1 TRBV7-8 - TRBD1 CASSLPRQGAGNEQFF TGTGCCAGCAGCTTACCTAGACAGGGGGCTGGGAATGAGCAGTTCTTC
TRBJ2-7 TRBV5-1 - TRBD1 CASSLRQGAKEQYF TGCGCCAGCAGCTTGAGACAGGGGGCTAAGGAGCAGTACTTC
TRBJ1-6 TRBV11-2 few - CASSLESSYNSPLHF TGTGCCAGCAGCTTAGAGAGCTCCTATAATTCACCCCTCCACTTT
TRBJ1-2 TRBV29-1 - - CSVEADATYGYTF TGCAGCGTTGAAGCAGATGCCACCTATGGCTACACCTTC
TRBJ1-3 TRBV6-5 - - CASRLSGVGNTIYF TGTGCCAGCCGACTCTCAGGGGTAGGAAACACCATATATTTT
TRBJ1-4 TRBV15 - - CATSYRLNEKLFF TGTGCCACCAGTTACAGGCTTAATGAAAAACTGTTTTTT
TRBJ1-6 TRBV2 - - CASSAGRGFGSPLHF TGTGCCAGCAGTGCTGGCAGGGGTTTCGGTTCACCCCTCCACTTT
TRBJ2-4 TRBV5-5 - - CASSLALAKNIQYF TGTGCCAGCAGCTTGGCCCTAGCCAAAAACATTCAGTACTTC
TRBJ2-7 TRBV30 - TRBD2 CAWSVPHLAGTYEQYF TGTGCCTGGAGTGTACCCCATCTAGCGGGCACCTACGAGCAGTACTTC
TRBJ2-7 TRBV29-1 - TRBD1 CSVSGDRGFASYEQYF TGCAGCGTGAGCGGGGACAGGGGCTTTGCCTCCTACGAGCAGTACTTC
TRBJ2-1 TRBV5-1 - - CASHPESYNEQFF TGCGCCAGCCACCCCGAGTCCTACAATGAGCAGTTCTTC
TRBJ1-1 TRBV5-4 few TRBD1 CASSLGQGRPEAFF TGTGCCAGCAGCTTGGGACAGGGGAGGCCTGAAGCTTTCTTT
TRBJ1-1 TRBV7-9 - - CASSSVSLNTEAFF TGTGCCAGCAGCTCAGTGTCCTTGAACACTGAAGCTTTCTTT
TRBJ2-4 TRBV4-1 - TRBD2 CASSQGLGGVRNIQYF TGCGCCAGCAGCCAAGGCCTGGGGGGGGTCAGAAACATTCAGTACTTC
TRBJ2-3 TRBV5-1 few TRBD2 CASSFDVTSGRGDTQYF TGCGCCAGCAGCTTCGACGTGACTAGCGGGAGAGGAGATACGCAGTATTTT
TRBJ1-2 TRBV6-5 - TRBD1 CASSPDRGVLSGYTF TGTGCCAGCAGCCCCGACAGGGGAGTCCTTAGTGGCTACACCTTC
TRBJ2-4 TRBV30 - - CAWSVQGAIQYF TGTGCCTGGAGTGTACAAGGGGCCATTCAGTACTTC
TRBJ2-7 TRBV13 - - CASSLVSRSEQYF TGTGCCAGCAGTCTCGTATCCCGGTCCGAGCAGTACTTC
TRBJ2-7 TRBV27 - TRBD2 CASSLAGGPSEQYF TGTGCCAGCAGTCTAGCGGGAGGGCCGAGTGAGCAGTACTTC
TRBJ2-6 TRBV30 - - CAWGGRGSGANVLTF TGTGCCTGGGGTGGACGAGGATCTGGGGCCAACGTCCTGACTTTC
TRBJ2-5 TRBV7-7 - - CASTQFGGETQYF TGTGCTAGCACCCAATTTGGGGGGGAGACCCAGTACTTC
TRBJ1-1 TRBV28 once TRBD1 CASSIFPRDRGSLNTEAFF TGTGCCAGCAGTATCTTTCCCCGGGACAGGGGGTCATTAAACACTGAAGCTTTCTTT
TRBJ1-1 TRBV7-9 - - CASSLWANTEAFF TGTGCCAGCAGCTTATGGGCGAACACTGAAGCTTTCTTT
TRBJ1-4 TRBV7-8 - TRBD1 CASSLARQGSEKLFF TGTGCCAGCAGCTTAGCCAGACAGGGTAGCGAAAAACTGTTTTTT
TRBJ2-3 TRBV29-1 few - CSVANGGTDTQYF TGCAGCGTCGCTAACGGTGGCACAGATACGCAGTATTTT
TRBJ2-6 TRBV29-1 few - CSVDNSGANVLTF TGCAGCGTAGACAACTCTGGGGCCAACGTCCTGACTTTC
TRBJ1-2 TRBV6-6 - TRBD1 CASSFSGQGGNGYTF TGTGCCAGCAGTTTCTCCGGACAGGGGGGTAATGGCTACACCTTC
TRBJ2-5 TRBV29-1 - - CSVEDRSRGQTQYF TGCAGCGTTGAAGACCGGTCCAGGGGCCAGACCCAGTACTTC
TRBJ1-5 TRBV30 - - CAWSVRGDQPQHF TGTGCCTGGAGTGTACGGGGGGATCAGCCCCAGCATTTT
TRBJ2-7 TRBV28 - - CASSPDSLYEQYF TGTGCCAGCAGTCCGGACAGCCTTTACGAGCAGTACTTC
TRBJ1-2 TRBV28 - - CASSFSAGHGYTF TGTGCCAGCAGTTTCAGTGCTGGTCATGGCTACACCTTC
TRBJ2-7 TRBV2 once TRBD1 CASCMGTGVCEQYF TGTGCCAGCTGTATGGGGACAGGGGTATGCGAGCAGTACTTC
TRBJ2-7 TRBV7-8 - - CASSLGSESAYEQYF TGTGCCAGCAGCTTAGGCAGCGAGAGTGCCTACGAGCAGTACTTC
TRBJ1-5 TRBV19 - - CASSIGGDHQPQHF TGTGCCAGTAGTATAGGAGGAGATCATCAGCCCCAGCATTTT
TRBJ1-2 TRBV6-1 - TRBD1 CASSEEGGDRSYGYTF TGTGCCAGCAGTGAAGAGGGGGGGGACAGGAGCTATGGCTACACCTTC
TRBJ2-1 TRBV9 - - CASSVDLTGYEQFF TGTGCCAGCAGCGTAGACTTGACAGGTTATGAGCAGTTCTTC
TRBJ2-4 TRBV5-8 few - CASNPEGAKNIQYF TGTGCCAGCAACCCCGAGGGAGCCAAAAACATTCAGTACTTC
TRBJ1-6 TRBV7-9 - TRBD1 CASSATGDNSPLHF TGTGCCAGCAGCGCGACAGGGGATAATTCACCCCTCCACTTT